Sequencing of this TCR beta chain was carried out in a study of CD4 T cells in relation to SARS-CoV-2 and coronaviruses. Overall study context: TCR beta CDR3s were sequenced after approximately 9-day antigen culture of PBMCs.

The assay was immunoSEQ multiplex PCR, and TCRdb's table has in-frame clones only and misses some. The repertoire includes tens of thousands of clones, 82% of them detected once, and under 6% sits in the top ten. Trimming removed 1 base from V and 0 bases from J; junction bases left unmatched: 18. This CDR3 contains 22 residues. Germline assignment: CDR1 MDHEN and CDR2 SYDVKM. Notes on this clone: Antigen unknown.

Naive or memory CD4+ cells were cultured 1:1 with T cell-depleted PBMCs plus CEF. General study results and limits: Samples before the pandemic and after infection were not matched within any donor.

This chain joins TRBV28 and TRBJ2-1; 10 bases map to TRBD2. Sequencing used naive CD4+ T cells from PBMCs, cultured in vitro. As to subset: naive CD4+ T cells isolated by negative enrichment. This clonotype originated in an adult with COVID-19. Here the CDR3 reads CASSLSPWGSGRLLSSYNEQFF. The CDR3 nucleotides are TGTGCCAGCAGTTTATCCCCTTGGGGTAGCGGGAGGCTGTTAAGCTCCTACAATGAGCAGTTCTTC.